One and the same sample provided the 25 T cell receptor beta chains below, sequenced in a study of blood T cell repertoires in COVID-19. Using immunoSEQ multiplex PCR, the repertoire was profiled, and TCRdb retains in-frame clones only, with some absent. The table has 200,000 to 250,000 clones, roughly 82% seen once; the top ten hold around 5%. The sequencing input was peripheral blood. These receptors originate from a woman between 65 and 79 years old with acute or convalescent COVID-19.

This chain joins TRBV4-1 and TRBJ1-2, with D tentatively TRBD1 (6 bases). The V and J ends lost 0 bases and 4 bases respectively, with 15 bases between them. Germline V gene data show CDR1 as MGHRA and CDR2 as YSYEKL. The CDR3 extends over 16 amino acids. The CDR3 reads CASSQDGSGGVYGYTF. The CDR3 DNA reads TGCGCCAGCAGCCAAGATGGGTCGGGGGGCGTCTATGGCTACACCTTC.

V and J are TRBV7-8 and TRBJ1-5; D is ambiguous. CDR3 length: 15 residues. Between the trimmed V and J ends, which lost 1 base and 5 bases, there was a span of 12 bases. From germline, CDR1 is SGHVS and CDR2 FQNEAQ. This chain's CDR3 is CASSLGRTAHQPQHF. CDR3 coding DNA: TGTGCCAGCAGCTTAGGGAGGACGGCCCATCAGCCCCAGCATTTT.

The J gene is TRBJ1-2, the V gene TRBV28; the D gene is possibly TRBD1 (5 bases). Germline V lookup: CDR1 MDHEN, CDR2 SYDVKM. Between the trimmed V and J ends, which lost 5 bases and 2 bases, there was a span of 12 bases. The CDR3 is 14 residues long. The CDR3 loop reads CASSRIQANYGYTF. The CDR3 bases are TGTGCCAGCAGTCGGATACAGGCCAACTATGGCTACACCTTC.

The V call is TRBV7-9, the J call TRBJ1-1; no clear D gene. Germline V gene lookup returns CDR1 SEHNR and CDR2 FQNEAQ (reference sequence). This CDR3 has 15 amino acids. V was pared by 2 bases and J by 3 bases, with 13 bases between. CDR3 sequence (DNA): TGTGCCAGCAGCTTACCCCAGGCTTGGGACACTGAAGCTTTCTTT. The encoded protein is CASSLPQAWDTEAFF.

The gene calls are TRBV6-5 and TRBJ1-2; 7 bases agree with TRBD1. V lost 6 bases to trimming and J lost 8 bases; unmatched junction nucleotides: 9. The CDR3 sequence is 13 residues long. Germline assignment: CDR1 MNHEY and CDR2 SVGAGI. The DNA for the CDR3 is TGTGCCAGCAGCTCCAGACAGGGTATAGGCTACACCTTC. Translation: CASSSRQGIGYTF.

The chain recombines TRBV2 with TRBJ1-6, with D tentatively TRBD1 (6 bases). CDR1 and CDR2 from the germline V gene are SNHLY and FYNNEI. The V and J ends lost 4 bases and 5 bases respectively, with 12 bases between them. This CDR3 comprises 15 residues. This CDR3 reads CASSVGQGNNSPLHF. CDR3 in DNA: TGTGCCAGCAGTGTAGGCCAGGGGAATAATTCACCCCTCCACTTT.

The V call is TRBV5-1, the J call TRBJ2-7, with D possibly matching TRBD2 (6 bases). The ends were cut back, 5 bases at V and 4 bases at J, with 19 bases in the middle. This CDR3 has 15 residues. Germline V gene lookup returns CDR1 SGHRS and CDR2 YFSETQ. The CDR3 protein is CASSMFQRVRYEQYF. Here the CDR3 DNA reads TGCGCCAGCAGTATGTTTCAGCGGGTCCGTTACGAGCAGTACTTC.

The chain has TRBV2 and TRBJ1-2; D might be TRBD1 (5 bases). Germline V gene data show CDR1 as SNHLY and CDR2 as FYNNEI. CDR3 length equals 15 residues. V lost 4 bases and J lost 4, with 16 bases in between. The CDR3 nucleotides read TGTGCCAGCAGTGCCGAGTTTGGGGCAGGCTATGGCTACACCTTC. As protein: CASSAEFGAGYGYTF. Looking up the rest from reference TRBV2 and TRBJ1-2 gives the full variable domain: EPEVTQTPSHQVTQMGQEVILRCVPISNHLYFYWYRQILGQKVEFLVSFYNNEISEKSEIFDDQFSVERPDGSNFTLKIRSTKLEDSAMYFCASSAEFGAGYGYTFGSGTRLTVV.

The chain links TRBV7-2 to TRBJ1-1; the match to TRBD1 covers 8 bases. Germline assignment: CDR1 SGHTA and CDR2 FQGNSA. CDR3 size: 14 residues. The trim removed 1 base at V and 4 bases at J, leaving 2 bases unmatched. The CDR3 DNA follows: TGTGCCAGCAGCTTAGGACAGGGGAGCACTGAAGCTTTCTTT. It codes for CASSLGQGSTEAFF.

The rearrangement uses TRBV27 and TRBJ2-5, with a possible D match to TRBD2 (6 bases). With 2 bases removed from V and 5 bases from J, the gap between germline ends came to 9 bases. Germline V gives CDR1 MNHEY, CDR2 SMNVEV (reference sequence). The CDR3 contains 13 residues. The CDR3 sequence is CASSLAGRETQYF. The CDR3 bases are TGTGCCAGCAGTTTAGCAGGGAGGGAGACCCAGTACTTC.

The chain uses TRBV5-8 and TRBJ1-1; possible D gene TRBD1, 5 bases. Germline V gene lookup returns CDR1 SGHTS and CDR2 YDEGEE. Deletions cut 3 bases from V and 1 base from J, with 19 bases between. This CDR3 has 17 residues. The DNA for the CDR3 is TGTGCCAGCAGCTGGGGTTTTGGGAGGGGAGAGAACACTGAAGCTTTCTTT. This encodes CASSWGFGRGENTEAFF.

The J gene is TRBJ2-2, the V gene TRBV10-3, with TRBD1 identical over 7 bases. V was clipped by 4 bases and J by 4 bases; unmatched bases: 12. Germline V lookup: CDR1 ENHRY, CDR2 SYGVKD. CDR3 length: 17 amino acids. CDR3 nucleotide sequence: TGTGCCATCAGTGGAAAAGGACAGGCAATTTCCACCGGGGAGCTGTTTTTT. Amino acids: CAISGKGQAISTGELFF.

J is TRBJ2-4 and V is TRBV6-5; the D gene is possibly TRBD2 (6 bases). CDR3 length: 14 amino acids. Trimming left V 0 bases short and J 7 bases short, with 10 bases between. The germline V gene has CDR1 MNHEY and CDR2 SVGAGI. The CDR3 region has the DNA TGTGCCAGCAGTTACTCCGGGAGACCCAACATTCAGTACTTC. Protein sequence: CASSYSGRPNIQYF.

A single count supports this clone. This rearrangement joins TRBV18 to TRBJ1-5; 8 bases map to TRBD1. This CDR3 has 14 residues. Trimming removed 3 bases from V and 7 bases from J; junction bases left unmatched: 5. Germline V gene lookup returns CDR1 KGHSH and CDR2 LQKENI. CDR3 nucleotide sequence: TGTGCCAGCTCACCGGACAGGGAGAGGCAGCCCCAGCATTTT. Translated, it gives CASSPDRERQPQHF.

The chain employs TRBV10-1 and TRBJ2-5, with D possibly TRBD2 on 6 matching bases. V gave up 5 bases and J gave up 5 bases, with 18 bases separating them. The CDR3 covers 15 residues. Germline CDR1 reads WNHNN; CDR2 reads SYGVQD (reference sequence). CDR3 protein: CASSSNTGRGETQYF. CDR3 DNA: TGCGCCAGCAGTTCGAACACGGGCCGGGGGGAGACCCAGTACTTC.

The rearrangement links TRBV5-1 to TRBJ2-5; maybe TRBD1 (6 bases). In germline, CDR1 is SGHRS, CDR2 YFSETQ. CDR3 length: 15 residues. V lost 3 bases, J lost 5 bases, and 17 bases lay in between. The CDR3 DNA follows: TGCGCCAGCAGCTCTCAGGGGATCGCTATTGAGACCCAGTACTTC. Translation gives CASSSQGIAIETQYF.

The chain combines TRBV29-1 with TRBJ2-1; the D gene is possibly TRBD1 (6 bases). Germline V gene sequence: CDR1 SQVTM, CDR2 ANQGSEA. This CDR3 comprises 14 residues. Trimming pared 4 bases from V and 1 base from J, leaving 11 bases between. The CDR3 bases are TGCAGCGTTGCATCCAGGGGTTCCTACAATGAGCAGTTCTTC. This gives the protein CSVASRGSYNEQFF.

This chain connects TRBV5-1 to TRBJ1-2; 8 nucleotides align to TRBD1. The V gene's germline CDR1 is SGHRS and CDR2 YFSETQ. The CDR3 sequence is 16 residues long. With V trimmed by 4 bases and J by 1 base, 9 bases remained unmatched. The CDR3 coding sequence is TGCGCCAGCAGCGACCTTTCGGGACAGGTTAACTATGGCTACACCTTC. Protein: CASSDLSGQVNYGYTF.

This chain connects TRBV28 to TRBJ1-4, with D possibly being TRBD1 (6 bases). Germline CDR1 is MDHEN and CDR2 is SYDVKM. V gave up 1 base and J gave up 8 bases, with 8 bases separating them. The CDR3 totals 13 residues. CDR3 coding DNA: TGTGCCAGCAGTTTATCAGGGGCGGAAAAACTGTTTTTT. Translated: CASSLSGAEKLFF.

The chain combines TRBV6-1 with TRBJ1-2; the match to TRBD1 covers 8 bases. Germline-derived CDR1 and CDR2 are MNHNS and SASEGT. The CDR3 spans 15 residues. With 2 bases clipped from V and 4 bases from J, the junction kept 6 bases outside the gene matches. CDR3 DNA: TGTGCCAGCAGTGAATTCACAGGGGGTTCCTATGGCTACACCTTC. It yields the protein CASSEFTGGSYGYTF.

The chain recombines TRBV2 with TRBJ1-6, with 8 bases identical to TRBD1. Germline lookup yields CDR1 SNHLY and CDR2 FYNNEI. The junction had 15 bases not matched to a gene; V was cut back by 5 bases and J by 9 bases. The CDR3 is 17 residues long. The DNA for the CDR3 is TGTGCCAGCAGTCTTCTCTTGACAGGGGTAAGAGGTTCACCCCTCCACTTT. Residues: CASSLLLTGVRGSPLHF. The entire variable domain, with the rest obtained from reference TRBV2 and TRBJ1-6, is as follows: EPEVTQTPSHQVTQMGQEVILRCVPISNHLYFYWYRQILGQKVEFLVSFYNNEISEKSEIFDDQFSVERPDGSNFTLKIRSTKLEDSAMYFCASSLLLTGVRGSPLHFGNGTRLTVT.

This chain uses TRBV7-2 with TRBJ2-3; TRBD2 might be the D (5 bases). With 2 bases removed from V and 3 bases from J, the gap between germline ends came to 9 bases. The CDR3 runs 14 residues. CDR1 is SGHTA and CDR2 is FQGNSA in the germline V gene. The CDR3: CASSLNRGTDTQYF. For the CDR3, the DNA is TGTGCCAGCAGCTTAAATCGAGGGACAGATACGCAGTATTTT.

The chain employs TRBV9 and TRBJ1-3; 10 nucleotides line up with TRBD1. The CDR3 is made up of 16 amino acids. Germline CDR1 and CDR2: SGDLS and YYNGEE. Trimming at V came to 3 bases and at J to 3 bases, leaving 6 bases not matched to a gene. In DNA form, the CDR3 reads TGTGCCAGCAGCGCGAGGGACAGGGGAAGTGGAAACACCATATATTTT. Translated, it gives CASSARDRGSGNTIYF.

This clone was seen more than once but under ten times. DNA of the CDR3: TGTGCCAGCAGTGACAGGGGTGCAACTAATGAAAAACTGTTTTTT. Protein product: CASSDRGATNEKLFF. The chain couples TRBV28 to TRBJ1-4; TRBD1 agrees at 8 bases. Germline V gene sequence: CDR1 MDHEN, CDR2 SYDVKM. The CDR3 runs 15 residues. Trimming at V came to 5 bases and at J to 0 bases, leaving 2 bases not matched to a gene.

The V gene is TRBV6-2 or TRBV6-3, the J gene TRBJ1-1; TRBD1 matches at 10 bases. Germline V CDR1 and CDR2: MNHEY, SVGEGT. V lost 5 bases and J lost 7; bases outside the gene matches: 10. The CDR3 has 15 amino acids. In nucleotides, the CDR3 is TGTGCCAGCAGTACACCCGACAGGGGGCTATATGAAGCTTTCTTT. Residues: CASSTPDRGLYEAFF.